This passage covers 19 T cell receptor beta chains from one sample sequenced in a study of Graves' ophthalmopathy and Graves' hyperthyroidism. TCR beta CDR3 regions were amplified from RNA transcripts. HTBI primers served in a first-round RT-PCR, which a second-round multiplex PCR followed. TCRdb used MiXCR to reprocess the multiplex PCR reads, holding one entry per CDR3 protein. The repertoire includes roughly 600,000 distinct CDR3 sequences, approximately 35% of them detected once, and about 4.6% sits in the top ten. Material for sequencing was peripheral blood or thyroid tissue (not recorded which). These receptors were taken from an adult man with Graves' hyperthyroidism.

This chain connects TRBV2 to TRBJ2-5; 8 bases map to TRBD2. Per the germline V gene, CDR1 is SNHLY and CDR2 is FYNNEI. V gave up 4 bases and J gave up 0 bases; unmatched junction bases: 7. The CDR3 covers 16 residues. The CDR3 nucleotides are TGTGCCAGCAGTGGAGGTGGAGCGGGGGACCAAGAGACCCAGTACTTC. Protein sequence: CASSGGGAGDQETQYF.

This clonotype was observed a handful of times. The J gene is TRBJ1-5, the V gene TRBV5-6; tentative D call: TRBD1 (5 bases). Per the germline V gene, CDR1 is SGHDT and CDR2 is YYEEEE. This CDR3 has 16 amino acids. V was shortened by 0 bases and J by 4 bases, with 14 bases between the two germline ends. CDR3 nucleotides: TGTGCCAGCAGCTTGGGGTTGCGGGGGGGAAATCAGCCCCAGCATTTT. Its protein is CASSLGLRGGNQPQHF.

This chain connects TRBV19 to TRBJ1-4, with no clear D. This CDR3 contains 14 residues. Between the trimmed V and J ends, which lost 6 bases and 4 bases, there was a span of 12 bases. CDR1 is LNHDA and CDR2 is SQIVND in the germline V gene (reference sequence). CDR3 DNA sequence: TGTGCCAGTAGCGCCTTTACAGATAATGAAAAACTGTTTTTT. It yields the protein CASSAFTDNEKLFF.

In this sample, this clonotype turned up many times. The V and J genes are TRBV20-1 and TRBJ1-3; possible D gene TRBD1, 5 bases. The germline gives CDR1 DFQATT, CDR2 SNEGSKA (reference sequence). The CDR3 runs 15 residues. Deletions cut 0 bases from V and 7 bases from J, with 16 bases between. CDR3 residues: CSARDAETRGNTIYF. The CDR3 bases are TGCAGTGCTAGAGATGCGGAAACGAGGGGTAACACCATATATTTT.

Here the CDR3 DNA reads TGTGCCAGCAGCCTAGGACTAGCGGGAGCCGCGGCCGGGGAGCTGTTTTTT. Its protein is CASSLGLAGAAAGELFF. The rearrangement uses TRBV5-4 and TRBJ2-2, with 13 bases fitting TRBD2. The germline gives CDR1 SGHNT, CDR2 YYREEE (reference sequence). The CDR3 contains 17 residues. Trimming at V came to 4 bases and at J to 6 bases, leaving 9 bases not matched to a gene.

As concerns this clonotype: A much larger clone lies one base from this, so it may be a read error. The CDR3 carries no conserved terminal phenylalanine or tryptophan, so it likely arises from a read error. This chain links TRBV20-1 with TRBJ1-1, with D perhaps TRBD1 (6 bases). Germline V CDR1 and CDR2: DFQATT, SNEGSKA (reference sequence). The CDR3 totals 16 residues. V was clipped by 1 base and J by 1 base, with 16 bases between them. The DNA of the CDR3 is TGCAGTGCTAGAGGGCCCGGACAGACGAGGAACACTGAAGCTTTCCTT. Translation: CSARGPGQTRNTEAFL.

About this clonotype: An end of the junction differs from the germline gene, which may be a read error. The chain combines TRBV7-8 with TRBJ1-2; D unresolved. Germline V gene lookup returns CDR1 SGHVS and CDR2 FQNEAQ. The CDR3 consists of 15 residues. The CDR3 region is CVSSLQPDGSYGYTF. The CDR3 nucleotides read TGTGTCAGCAGCTTACAGCCGGACGGGTCCTATGGCTACACCTTC.

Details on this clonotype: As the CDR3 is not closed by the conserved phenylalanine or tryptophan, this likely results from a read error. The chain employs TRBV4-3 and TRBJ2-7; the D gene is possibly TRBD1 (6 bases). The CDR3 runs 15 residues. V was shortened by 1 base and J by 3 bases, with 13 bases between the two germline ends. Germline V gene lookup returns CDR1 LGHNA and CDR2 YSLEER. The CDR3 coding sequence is TGCGCCAGCAGCCAAGTGGGGACAAGCGACTACGAGCAGTACCTC. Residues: CASSQVGTSDYEQYL.

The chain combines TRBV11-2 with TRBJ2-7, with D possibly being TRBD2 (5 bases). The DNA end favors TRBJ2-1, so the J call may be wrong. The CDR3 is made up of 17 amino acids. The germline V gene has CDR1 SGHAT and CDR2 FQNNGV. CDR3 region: CASSLGVSSRVGDEQFF. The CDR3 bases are TGTGCCAGCAGCTTAGGCGTTTCTAGCCGGGTCGGTGATGAGCAGTTCTTC.

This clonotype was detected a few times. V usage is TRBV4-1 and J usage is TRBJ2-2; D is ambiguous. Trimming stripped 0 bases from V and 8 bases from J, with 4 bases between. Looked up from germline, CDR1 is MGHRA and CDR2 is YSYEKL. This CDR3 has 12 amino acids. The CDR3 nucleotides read TGCGCCAGCAGCCAAGATGGGGGGGAGCTGTTTTTT. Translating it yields CASSQDGGELFF.

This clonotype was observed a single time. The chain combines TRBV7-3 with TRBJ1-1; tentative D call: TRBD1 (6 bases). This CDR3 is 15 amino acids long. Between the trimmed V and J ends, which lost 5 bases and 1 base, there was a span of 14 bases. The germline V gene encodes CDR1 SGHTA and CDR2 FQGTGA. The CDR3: CASSQNGGRNTEAFF. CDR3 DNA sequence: TGTGCCAGCAGCCAGAACGGGGGGCGGAACACTGAAGCTTTCTTT.

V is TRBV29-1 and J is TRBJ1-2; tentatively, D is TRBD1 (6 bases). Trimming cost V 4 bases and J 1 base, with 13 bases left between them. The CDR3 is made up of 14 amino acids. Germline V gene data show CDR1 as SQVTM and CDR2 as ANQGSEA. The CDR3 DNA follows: TGCAGCGTTGTGGGGGCTAGCGGTAACTATGGCTACACCTTC. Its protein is CSVVGASGNYGYTF.

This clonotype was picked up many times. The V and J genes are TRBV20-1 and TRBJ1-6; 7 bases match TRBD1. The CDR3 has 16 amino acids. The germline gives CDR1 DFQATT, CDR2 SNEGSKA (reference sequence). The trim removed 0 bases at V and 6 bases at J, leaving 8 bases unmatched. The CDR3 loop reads CSARDLSQGGNSPLHF. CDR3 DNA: TGCAGTGCTAGAGATCTCTCCCAGGGGGGTAATTCACCCCTCCACTTT.

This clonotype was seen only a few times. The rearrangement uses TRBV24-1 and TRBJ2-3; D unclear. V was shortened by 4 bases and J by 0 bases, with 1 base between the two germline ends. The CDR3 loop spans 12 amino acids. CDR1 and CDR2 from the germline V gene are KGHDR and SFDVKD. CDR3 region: CATSDSTDTQYF. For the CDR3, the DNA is TGTGCCACCAGTGACAGCACAGATACGCAGTATTTT.

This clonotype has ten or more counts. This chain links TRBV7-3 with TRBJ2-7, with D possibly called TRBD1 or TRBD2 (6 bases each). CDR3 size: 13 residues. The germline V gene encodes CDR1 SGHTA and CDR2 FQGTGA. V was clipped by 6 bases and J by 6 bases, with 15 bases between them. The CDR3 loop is CASSPAGDSEQYF. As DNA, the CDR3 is TGTGCCAGCAGTCCAGCAGGGGACTCCGAGCAGTACTTC. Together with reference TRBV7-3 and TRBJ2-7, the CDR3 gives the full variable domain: GAGVSQTPSNKVTEKGKYVELRCDPISGHTALYWYRQSLGQGPEFLIYFQGTGAADDSGLPNDRFFAVRPEGSVSTLKIQRTERGDSAVYLCASSPAGDSEQYFGPGTRLTVT.

The CDR3 region is CATSSQGGQGKETQYF. The CDR3 nucleotides read TGTGCCACCAGCAGTCAAGGGGGACAGGGTAAAGAGACCCAGTACTTC. The chain employs TRBV15 and TRBJ2-5, with 9 bases fitting TRBD1. This CDR3 has 16 amino acids. Germline V gene sequence: CDR1 LNHNV, CDR2 YYDKDF (reference sequence). The trim removed 3 bases at V and 3 bases at J, leaving 8 bases unmatched.

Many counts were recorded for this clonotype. This CDR3 reads CASSQFPTEANYGYTF. The CDR3 DNA reads as TGTGCCAGCAGCCAATTCCCGACAGAAGCTAACTATGGCTACACCTTC. The chain uses TRBV14 and TRBJ1-2, with a weak D call TRBD1 (5 bases). This CDR3 has 16 residues. The ends were cut back, 2 bases at V and 0 bases at J, with 13 bases in the middle. Germline V gene sequence: CDR1 SGHDN, CDR2 FVKESK.

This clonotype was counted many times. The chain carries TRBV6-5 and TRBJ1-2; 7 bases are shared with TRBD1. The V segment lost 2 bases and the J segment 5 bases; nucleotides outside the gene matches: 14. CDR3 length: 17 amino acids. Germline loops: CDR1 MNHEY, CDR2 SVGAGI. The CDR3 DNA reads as TGTGCCAGCAGTTACCTTTCCTTGGACAGGATGATTTATGGCTACACCTTC. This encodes CASSYLSLDRMIYGYTF.

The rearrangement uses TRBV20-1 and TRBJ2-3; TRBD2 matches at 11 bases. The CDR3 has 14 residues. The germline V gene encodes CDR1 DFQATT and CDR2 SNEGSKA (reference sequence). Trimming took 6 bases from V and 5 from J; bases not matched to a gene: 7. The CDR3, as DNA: TGCAGTGCCAGGTTTAGCGGGGGGGGAGATACGCAGTATTTT. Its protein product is CSARFSGGGDTQYF.